This paragraph reports one T cell receptor (beta chain). The data belong to a study of PD-1 blockade in classical Hodgkin lymphoma. The assay was immunoSEQ multiplex PCR, and TCRdb's table has in-frame clones only and misses some. The table records approximately 47,000 clones, roughly 88% of them present only once. The time point is: newly diagnosed, previously untreated cHL patient sample. The sequenced sample consisted of peripheral blood mononuclear cells (PBMCs). This receptor was obtained from a human donor with classical Hodgkin lymphoma.

The CDR3 spells CASSPRQGDRGPWNYGYTF. As DNA, the CDR3 is TGTGCCAGCAGTCCCCGACAGGGGGACAGGGGCCCCTGGAACTATGGCTACACCTTC. The chain has TRBV27 and TRBJ1-2; 10 bases line up with TRBD1. Germline CDR1 and CDR2: MNHEY and SMNVEV (reference sequence). CDR3 length equals 19 residues. With V trimmed by 5 bases and J by 2 bases, 17 bases remained unmatched.